Following are 5 T cell receptor beta chains from one sample sequenced in a study of immune evolution from preneoplasia to lung adenocarcinoma (dated by TCRdb to 2020 to 2023). Receptors were amplified or captured by the immunoSEQ multiplex PCR assay. TCRdb's version of the immuneACCESS table is confined to in-frame rearrangements and falls short of the full clone set. An unresolved V gene accounts for under half of the shortfall where checked; the remainder is of unknown origin. The sample data list some 7,400 clones, and 75% to 85% of these were observed just once. The ten biggest clones cover about 8% of the sample. Sequenced: FFPE minimally invasive lung adenocarcinoma tissue. This sample's cell subset or site label indicates: micro-invasive lung adenocarcinoma (MIA). Receptors originate from a person between 70 and 80 years old with lung adenocarcinoma.

This rearrangement joins TRBV18 to TRBJ2-1; D possibly corresponds to TRBD1 (6 bases). V dropped 3 bases and J dropped 1 base, with 13 bases sitting between them. The CDR3 spans 16 residues. CDR1 and CDR2 (germline): KGHSH, LQKENI. In DNA, the CDR3 is TGTGCCAGCTCACCTAACAGGGCCAGTTCCTACAATGAGCAGTTCTTC. This encodes CASSPNRASSYNEQFF. Variable domain in full (rest from reference TRBV18 and TRBJ2-1): NAGVMQNPRHLVRRRGQEARLRCSPMKGHSHVYWYRQLPEEGLKFMVYLQKENIIDESGMPKERFSAEFPKEGPSILRIQQVVRGDSAAYFCASSPNRASSYNEQFFGPGTRLTVL.

The chain uses TRBV10-3 and TRBJ2-2; D is uncertain. The V gene's germline CDR1 is ENHRY and CDR2 SYGVKD. V shed 0 bases and J shed 5 bases, with 4 bases lying between them. This CDR3 region has 13 residues. In DNA, the CDR3 is TGTGCCATCAGTGAGTCCCGTACCGGGGAGCTGTTTTTT. Translation: CAISESRTGELFF.

This clone was detected only a few times. J is TRBJ1-4 and V is TRBV11-2; maybe TRBD1 (6 bases). Germline values: CDR1 SGHAT, CDR2 FQNNGV. V was clipped by 4 bases and J by 7 bases, with 19 bases between them. The CDR3 is 16 residues long. Here the CDR3 reads CASSSGAGGSGEKLFF. In nucleotides, the CDR3 is TGTGCCAGCAGCTCGGGTGCGGGGGGCTCGGGTGAAAAACTGTTTTTT.

The rearrangement joins TRBV7-8 to TRBJ1-2; D gene ambiguous. Germline loops: CDR1 SGHVS, CDR2 FQNEAQ. Between the trimmed V and J ends, which lost 3 bases and 7 bases, there was a span of 9 bases. This CDR3 is built from 12 residues. CDR3 sequence (DNA): TGTGCCAGCAGCTTTTTGGGATTTGGCTACACCTTC. Translating it yields CASSFLGFGYTF.

This clone came up a few times. The V gene is TRBV7-6, the J gene TRBJ2-5, with a tentative D call TRBD1 (6 bases). Trimming shortened V by 5 bases and J by 1 base, and 14 bases separated the two germline ends. The CDR3 is 15 residues long. CDR1 and CDR2 from the germline V gene are SGHVS and FNYEAQ. The CDR3 nucleotides read TGTGCCAGCAGCCCGGACAGAGAAACCCAAGAGACCCAGTACTTC. It is translated as CASSPDRETQETQYF. Drawing the rest from reference TRBV7-6 and TRBJ2-5, the complete variable domain is GAGVSQSPRYKVTKRGQDVALRCDPISGHVSLYWYRQALGQGPEFLTYFNYEAQQDKSGLPNDRFSAERPEGSISTLTIQRTEQRDSAMYRCASSPDRETQETQYFGPGTRLLVL.